Listed here is a single T cell receptor beta chain. Its antigen is undetermined. This entry comes from a study of tumor-infiltrating lymphocytes in primary liver carcinoma. Starting from approximately 470 ng of total RNA, TCR beta cDNA was produced with a primer in the constant region. Modified slightly, ARM-PCR produced TCR beta libraries over three nested multiplex PCR rounds. Investigators reported that the first two PCR rounds, at around 9 cycles each, used TRBV1-TRBV30 forward primers with a C-beta reverse primer. One entry per CDR3 protein, called by TCRdb with MiXCR from the multiplex PCR reads. The sample contains roughly 30,000 distinct CDR3 sequences, around 71% of which appear only once. DNA and RNA were both co-extracted from about 20-30 mg of bulk tissue that had not been sorted. Cases comprised patients with primary liver carcinoma who received surgical resection. Study-wide points: It was tumor-adjacent and tumor-blood pairs that overlapped less than tumor region pairs did. A significantly higher top-250-clone fraction was found in tumors than in blood (p = 0.039). Detection in all five tumor regions applied to only about 7-24% of top clones.

Germline V gene sequence: CDR1 SGHAT, CDR2 FQDESV (reference sequence). Trimming left V 1 base short and J 17 bases short, with 26 bases between. The CDR3 contains 16 residues. The source is a woman in her twenties or thirties with primary liver carcinoma and hepatitis B virus infection. The rearrangement joins TRBV11-1 to TRBJ2-2; D perhaps matches TRBD2 (6 bases). Sequenced: liver tumor tissue from sampling region 3. Subset defined: tumor region T3, left-lateral pole. The CDR3 sequence: CASSLVGGTNTGVLFF. CDR3 bases: TGTGCCAGCAGCTTAGTGGGGGGTACGAACACCGGGGTACTATTTTTT.